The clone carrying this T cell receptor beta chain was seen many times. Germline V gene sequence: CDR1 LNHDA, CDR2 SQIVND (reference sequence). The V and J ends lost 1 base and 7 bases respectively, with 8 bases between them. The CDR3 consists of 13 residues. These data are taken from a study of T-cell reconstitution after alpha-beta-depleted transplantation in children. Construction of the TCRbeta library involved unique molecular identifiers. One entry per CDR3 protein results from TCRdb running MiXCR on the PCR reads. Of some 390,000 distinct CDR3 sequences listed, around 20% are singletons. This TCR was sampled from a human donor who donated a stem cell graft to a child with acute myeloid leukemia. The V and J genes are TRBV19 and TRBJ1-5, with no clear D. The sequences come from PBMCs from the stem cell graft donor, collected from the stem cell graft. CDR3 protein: CASSIGGWQPQHF. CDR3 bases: TGTGCCAGTAGTATAGGGGGTTGGCAGCCCCAGCATTTT.